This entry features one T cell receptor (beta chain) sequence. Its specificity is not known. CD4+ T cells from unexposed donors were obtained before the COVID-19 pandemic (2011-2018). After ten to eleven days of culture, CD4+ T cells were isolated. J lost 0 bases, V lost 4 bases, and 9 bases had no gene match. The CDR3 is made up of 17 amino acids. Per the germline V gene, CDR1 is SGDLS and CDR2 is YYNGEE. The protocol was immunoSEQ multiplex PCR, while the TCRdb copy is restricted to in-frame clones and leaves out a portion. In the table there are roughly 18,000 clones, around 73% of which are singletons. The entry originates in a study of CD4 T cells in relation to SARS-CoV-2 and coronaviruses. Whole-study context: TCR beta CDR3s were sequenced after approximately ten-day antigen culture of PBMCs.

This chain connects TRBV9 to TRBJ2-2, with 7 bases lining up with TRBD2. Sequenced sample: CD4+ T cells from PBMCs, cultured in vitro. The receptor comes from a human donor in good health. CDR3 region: CASSHPGRTTNTGELFF. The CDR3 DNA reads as TGTGCCAGCAGCCACCCCGGGAGGACAACGAACACCGGGGAGCTGTTTTTT.